The 32 T cell receptor beta chains listed next were all sequenced from one sample in a study of T-cell reconstitution after alpha-beta-depleted transplantation in children. Unique molecular identifiers were incorporated during preparation of the TCRbeta library. TCRdb independently ran MiXCR on the PCR reads; one entry per CDR3 protein. The table lists 450,000 to 600,000 distinct CDR3 sequences, about 17% of them singletons. Sequenced material: PBMCs from the stem cell graft donor, taken from the stem cell graft. Receptors originate from a human donor who donated a stem cell graft to a child with acute lymphoblastic leukemia.

This clonotype was observed many times. This rearrangement joins TRBV5-1 to TRBJ1-1; the match to TRBD1 covers 8 bases. Germline V gene data show CDR1 as SGHRS and CDR2 as YFSETQ. The V segment lost 2 bases and the J segment 1 base; nucleotides outside the gene matches: 10. The CDR3 extends over 17 amino acids. The CDR3 reads CASSFERQGAPNTEAFF. In nucleotides, the CDR3 is TGCGCCAGCAGCTTTGAGCGGCAGGGGGCCCCGAACACTGAAGCTTTCTTT.

This clonotype was picked up a small number of times. The gene calls are TRBV27 and TRBJ2-6, with D maybe TRBD1 (5 bases). Trimming cost V 6 bases and J 9 bases, with 12 bases left between them. Germline CDR1 reads MNHEY; CDR2 reads SMNVEV (reference sequence). The length of the CDR3 is 13 residues. The CDR3 DNA sequence: TGTGCCAGCAGCTTTCAGGGCGACAACGTCCTGACTTTC. It specifies CASSFQGDNVLTF.

This clonotype appeared a few times. This chain uses TRBV4-1 with TRBJ1-1; a possible D gene is TRBD1 (6 bases). The ends were cut back, 4 bases at V and 10 bases at J, with 16 bases in the middle. Looked up from germline, CDR1 is MGHRA and CDR2 is YSYEKL. There are 13 residues in the CDR3. The CDR3: CASSPLLGGAAFF. CDR3 coding DNA: TGCGCCAGCAGCCCATTACTGGGGGGGGCAGCTTTCTTT.

This clonotype showed up just a few times. V usage is TRBV6-1 and J usage is TRBJ2-2; TRBD1 matches 8 bases. The germline CDR1 and CDR2 sequences are MNHNS and SASEGT. With V trimmed by 2 bases and J by 6 bases, 8 bases remained unmatched. The CDR3 runs 16 residues. CDR3 nucleotide sequence: TGTGCCAGCAGTGAAAGGGACAGGTGGGCGTCCGGGGAGCTGTTTTTT. This encodes CASSERDRWASGELFF.

In this sample, this clonotype turned up many times. This sequence joins TRBV5-1 and TRBJ2-5; 9 bases are a match to TRBD1. The germline V gene has CDR1 SGHRS and CDR2 YFSETQ. The CDR3 is 12 residues long. Unmatched junction bases numbered 1, after V lost 5 bases and J lost 5 bases. The CDR3 loop reads CASRQGAETQYF. CDR3 DNA sequence: TGCGCCAGCAGACAGGGGGCTGAGACCCAGTACTTC. The full variable domain, its missing parts supplied by reference TRBV5-1 and TRBJ2-5, is KAGVTQTPRYLIKTRGQQVTLSCSPISGHRSVSWYQQTPGQGLQFLFEYFSETQRNKGNFPGRFSGRQFSNSRSEMNVSTLELGDSALYLCASRQGAETQYFGPGTRLLVL.

The chain couples TRBV12-3 or TRBV12-4 to TRBJ1-1; unclear D gene. V shed 6 bases and J shed 11 bases, with 16 bases lying between them. The CDR3 consists of 12 residues. The DNA of the CDR3 is TGTGCCAGCAGGAAGCGGGAAGAGGCCGCTTTCTTT. Amino acids: CASRKREEAAFF.

The chain employs TRBV6-2 or TRBV6-3 and TRBJ2-2; D is uncertain. The CDR3 sequence is 13 residues long. The V gene lost 2 bases and the J gene lost 3 bases, with 4 bases spanning the gap. Per germline, CDR1 MNHEY and CDR2 SVGEGT. The CDR3 nucleotides are TGTGCCAGCAGTTACGTACACACCGGGGAGCTGTTTTTT. It translates to CASSYVHTGELFF.

The gene calls are TRBV10-3 and TRBJ2-5, with D perhaps matching TRBD1 (5 bases). Germline-derived CDR1 and CDR2 are ENHRY and SYGVKD. The ends were cut back, 4 bases at V and 5 bases at J, with 14 bases in the middle. This CDR3 spans 14 amino acids. The CDR3 DNA reads TGTGCCATCAGTGCTCAGGGAAATGTGGAGACCCAGTACTTC. As protein: CAISAQGNVETQYF.

The sample holds a few counts of this clonotype. The chain is built from TRBV7-3 and TRBJ2-3; 14 nucleotides line up with TRBD2. J was trimmed by 1 base and V by 5 bases; bases with no gene match: 2. The CDR3 contains 16 residues. The germline V gene encodes CDR1 SGHTA and CDR2 FQGTGA. The CDR3 protein is CASSATSGRGTDTQYF. The CDR3 bases are TGTGCCAGCAGCGCGACTAGCGGGAGGGGCACAGATACGCAGTATTTT. The full variable domain, with the rest looked up from reference TRBV7-3 and TRBJ2-3, is GAGVSQTPSNKVTEKGKYVELRCDPISGHTALYWYRQSLGQGPEFLIYFQGTGAADDSGLPNDRFFAVRPEGSVSTLKIQRTERGDSAVYLCASSATSGRGTDTQYFGPGTRLTVL.

CDR3 coding DNA: TGTGCCAGCAGCCCGGACAGGAACCCACGGTATAGGCAGTATTTT. Protein: CASSPDRNPRYRQYF. The J gene is TRBJ2-3, the V gene TRBV12-3 or TRBV12-4; 7 positions match TRBD1. The junction had 17 bases not matched to a gene; V was cut back by 6 bases and J by 11 bases. This CDR3 comprises 15 residues.

This clonotype was recorded at least ten times. The V call is TRBV9, the J call TRBJ2-2; tentatively, D is TRBD1 (6 bases). CDR1 SGDLS and CDR2 YYNGEE come from the germline V gene. V shed 5 bases and J shed 4 bases, with 18 bases lying between them. This CDR3 comprises 16 residues. CDR3 amino acids: CASRVSGAGPTGELFF. The CDR3 DNA is TGTGCCAGCAGGGTATCAGGGGCAGGCCCCACCGGGGAGCTGTTTTTT.

This clonotype was recorded a few times. The V gene is TRBV5-1, the J gene TRBJ2-2; D tentatively reads TRBD1 or TRBD2 (7 bases each). The CDR3 totals 18 residues. The V gene's germline CDR1 is SGHRS and CDR2 YFSETQ. The V end was cut by 0 bases, the J end by 0 bases, with 15 bases between. The CDR3 sequence: CASSLESSGGANTGELFF. In DNA form, the CDR3 reads TGCGCCAGCAGCTTGGAGTCGTCAGGGGGGGCGAACACCGGGGAGCTGTTTTTT.

This clonotype was detected a few times. This sequence joins TRBV5-5 and TRBJ2-3; 13 bases map to TRBD2. Losses at the gene ends were 0 bases for V and 3 bases for J; bases not matched to a gene: 4. Germline values: CDR1 SGHKS, CDR2 YYEKEE (reference sequence). The CDR3 extends over 17 amino acids. The CDR3 region has the DNA TGTGCCAGCAGCTTGGGGACTAGCGGGAGTTGGACAGATACGCAGTATTTT. This codes for CASSLGTSGSWTDTQYF.

This clonotype was recorded a few times. This rearrangement joins TRBV5-5 to TRBJ2-7; perhaps TRBD1 as D (6 bases). Trimming took off 1 base at V and 3 bases at J, with 14 bases between the two ends. The CDR3 sequence is 15 residues long. Germline CDR1 reads SGHKS; CDR2 reads YYEKEE (reference sequence). The CDR3 DNA reads as TGTGCCAGCAGCTTGTGGCAGGGGAGCCTCTACGAGCAGTACTTC. Encoded protein: CASSLWQGSLYEQYF.

The chain recombines TRBV13 with TRBJ2-5, with 12 bases fitting TRBD2. The CDR3 loop spans 16 amino acids. Trimming removed 2 bases from V and 5 bases from J; junction bases left unmatched: 6. Germline-derived CDR1 and CDR2 are PRHDT and FYEKMQ (reference sequence). CDR3 sequence reads: CASSLRLAGAWETQYF. CDR3 nucleotides: TGTGCCAGCAGCTTAAGACTAGCGGGAGCCTGGGAGACCCAGTACTTC. Drawing the rest from reference TRBV13 and TRBJ2-5, the complete variable domain is AAGVIQSPRHLIKEKRETATLKCYPIPRHDTVYWYQQGPGQDPQFLISFYEKMQSDKGSIPDRFSAQQFSDYHSELNMSSLELGDSALYFCASSLRLAGAWETQYFGPGTRLLVL.

The chain links TRBV4-2 to TRBJ1-4; 7 bases align to TRBD1. The J segment lost 2 bases and the V segment lost 6 bases, leaving 6 bases of the junction unmatched. From germline, CDR1 is LGHNA and CDR2 YNFKEQ. This CDR3 is 15 amino acids long. The CDR3: CASRDHRGTNEKLFF. CDR3 DNA sequence: TGTGCCAGCAGAGACCACAGGGGCACTAATGAAAAACTGTTTTTT.

This clonotype was seen only a few times. The CDR3 loop reads CASSPIVTENTEAFF. The CDR3 DNA reads as TGTGCCAGCTCTCCCATCGTAACGGAGAACACTGAAGCTTTCTTT. This chain connects TRBV18 to TRBJ1-1; D is undetermined. Germline V lookup: CDR1 KGHSH, CDR2 LQKENI. This CDR3 is built from 15 residues. Trimming took 6 bases from V and 1 from J, leaving 15 bases between them. Filled out from reference TRBV18 and TRBJ1-1, the complete variable domain reads NAGVMQNPRHLVRRRGQEARLRCSPMKGHSHVYWYRQLPEEGLKFMVYLQKENIIDESGMPKERFSAEFPKEGPSILRIQQVVRGDSAAYFCASSPIVTENTEAFFGQGTRLTVV.

This clonotype showed up just a few times. The V and J genes are TRBV5-6 and TRBJ2-3; 7 bases match TRBD2. Trimming at V came to 3 bases and at J to 0 bases, leaving 7 bases not matched to a gene. Germline CDR1 SGHDT, CDR2 YYEEEE. The CDR3 has 16 residues. The CDR3 bases are TGTGCCAGCAGCTCGCTAGCGGTAACTAGCACAGATACGCAGTATTTT. Protein product: CASSSLAVTSTDTQYF.

The rearrangement joins TRBV5-5 to TRBJ1-1; D remains unclear. The CDR3 spans 13 residues. Trimming left V 0 bases short and J 6 bases short, with 9 bases between. In germline, CDR1 is SGHKS, CDR2 YYEKEE (reference sequence). The CDR3 protein is CASSLENSAEAFF. The CDR3 bases are TGTGCCAGCAGCTTGGAGAACAGCGCTGAAGCTTTCTTT.

This clonotype was detected a few times. The rearrangement joins TRBV10-2 to TRBJ2-3; 16 bases line up with TRBD2. This CDR3 spans 15 amino acids. Germline trimming cut 8 bases from V and 8 bases from J; bases unmatched to any gene: 7. CDR1 WSHSY and CDR2 SAAADI come from the germline V gene. In DNA, the CDR3 is TGCGCCAGCGCTACCGGGACTAGCGGGAGGGGTACGCAGTATTTT. It encodes CASATGTSGRGTQYF.

The chain is built from TRBV3-1 and TRBJ2-7; 11 nucleotides line up with TRBD2. The CDR3 length is 18 residues. Germline V gene data show CDR1 as LGHDT and CDR2 as YNNKEL (reference sequence). V lost 0 bases and J lost 5; bases outside the gene matches: 12. CDR3 DNA sequence: TGTGCCAGCAGCCAAGATCGGGGCCTAGCGGGAGGTAAAGACGAGCAGTACTTC. Encoded protein: CASSQDRGLAGGKDEQYF.

This chain links TRBV5-1 with TRBJ2-7; a weak D match, TRBD1 (6 bases). Trimming took 3 bases from V and 2 from J, leaving 15 bases between them. This CDR3 has 15 amino acids. Germline CDR1 reads SGHRS; CDR2 reads YFSETQ. The CDR3 spells CASSSQGQGPYEQYF. In DNA form, the CDR3 reads TGCGCCAGCAGCTCGCAGGGGCAGGGCCCCTACGAGCAGTACTTC. Using reference TRBV5-1 and TRBJ2-7 for the parts outside the CDR3, the full variable domain is KAGVTQTPRYLIKTRGQQVTLSCSPISGHRSVSWYQQTPGQGLQFLFEYFSETQRNKGNFPGRFSGRQFSNSRSEMNVSTLELGDSALYLCASSSQGQGPYEQYFGPGTRLTVT.

This clonotype has just a few counts. The gene calls are TRBV11-1 and TRBJ2-1; 12 bases are a match to TRBD2. CDR1 is SGHAT, CDR2 FQDESV, per germline (reference sequence). J lost 6 bases, V lost 3 bases, and 12 bases had no gene match. The CDR3 contains 18 residues. CDR3 residues: CASSLLAGGPRTPNEQFF. The DNA for the CDR3 is TGTGCCAGCAGCTTGCTAGCGGGAGGGCCCAGGACGCCCAATGAGCAGTTCTTC.

This clonotype has just a few counts. The rearrangement uses TRBV9 and TRBJ1-2, with a possible D match to TRBD1 (5 bases). This CDR3 contains 15 residues. The ends were cut back, 3 bases at V and 0 bases at J, with 12 bases in the middle. Per germline, CDR1 SGDLS and CDR2 YYNGEE. Here the CDR3 DNA reads TGTGCCAGCAGCGAACGACAGTTAGCTAACTATGGCTACACCTTC. Amino acids: CASSERQLANYGYTF.

This sequence joins TRBV18 and TRBJ1-2; 8 positions agree with TRBD1. V shed 6 bases, J shed 6 bases, and the junction held 6 bases outside the gene matches. This CDR3 has 13 residues. Looked up from germline, CDR1 is KGHSH and CDR2 is LQKENI. CDR3 sequence reads: CASSSGQVDGYTF. The CDR3 region has the DNA TGTGCCAGCTCGTCGGGACAGGTGGATGGCTACACCTTC.

The CDR3 region has the DNA TGCGCCAGCAGCTTCCTGTTGGGGAATTCTGAAGCTTTCTTT. Translating gives CASSFLLGNSEAFF. V usage is TRBV5-1 and J usage is TRBJ1-1; D remains unclear. The V gene lost 2 bases and the J gene lost 6 bases, with 14 bases spanning the gap. Germline CDR1 reads SGHRS; CDR2 reads YFSETQ. The CDR3 runs 14 residues.

The chain carries TRBV3-1 and TRBJ2-1; D possibly corresponds to TRBD2 (6 bases). This CDR3 comprises 15 residues. V was cut by 0 bases and J by 5 bases, with 11 bases left in between. CDR1 and CDR2 from the germline V gene are LGHDT and YNNKEL (reference sequence). CDR3 region: CASSQEWGEDNEQFF. The CDR3 nucleotides read TGTGCCAGCAGCCAAGAATGGGGGGAAGACAATGAGCAGTTCTTC.

This clonotype occurred many times. The V and J genes are TRBV10-2 and TRBJ2-3, with 7 bases fitting TRBD2. Germline V gives CDR1 WSHSY, CDR2 SAAADI. V was pared by 6 bases and J by 4 bases, with 7 bases of the junction left unmatched. This CDR3 comprises 14 residues. CDR3 sequence: CASRPGLSPDTQYF. DNA of the CDR3: TGCGCCAGCAGACCGGGACTATCACCAGATACGCAGTATTTT.

The chain employs TRBV5-6 and TRBJ2-2; D unclear. CDR3 length: 12 amino acids. Germline V gene sequence: CDR1 SGHDT, CDR2 YYEEEE. V dropped 0 bases and J dropped 6 bases, with 3 bases sitting between them. The CDR3 loop reads CASSLESGELFF. As DNA, the CDR3 is TGTGCCAGCAGCTTGGAATCCGGGGAGCTGTTTTTT.

V gene TRBV20-1 combines with J gene TRBJ2-2; D is uncertain. The CDR3 is 14 residues long. The V end was cut by 0 bases, the J end by 3 bases, with 8 bases between. Germline lookup yields CDR1 DFQATT and CDR2 SNEGSKA (reference sequence). CDR3 sequence reads: CSARDRSYTGELFF. The CDR3 bases are TGCAGTGCTAGAGACAGGTCCTACACCGGGGAGCTGTTTTTT.

The chain is built from TRBV19 and TRBJ2-7, with 8 bases that match TRBD1. The CDR3 loop spans 13 amino acids. The germline gives CDR1 LNHDA, CDR2 SQIVND (reference sequence). The V segment lost 3 bases and the J segment 2 bases; nucleotides outside the gene matches: 0. The CDR3 DNA reads TGTGCCAGTAGTATGGACAGGGCCTACGAGCAGTACTTC. Amino acids: CASSMDRAYEQYF.

This clonotype was counted a few times. This chain's CDR3 is CASSLFTGAAEAFF. Here the CDR3 DNA reads TGCGCCAGCAGCTTGTTCACAGGAGCGGCTGAAGCTTTCTTT. The chain couples TRBV5-1 to TRBJ1-1; D is perhaps TRBD1 (5 bases). Trimming cost V 1 base and J 6 bases, with 13 bases left between them. This CDR3 is 14 amino acids long. The V gene's germline CDR1 is SGHRS and CDR2 YFSETQ.